The 20 T cell receptor beta chains given below trace back to one sample, sequenced in a study of blood T cell repertoires in COVID-19. The repertoire was sequenced with immunoSEQ multiplex PCR; TCRdb's copy has only in-frame clones and lacks some. The data show roughly 250,000 clones, over 75% seen once. Sequenced input: peripheral blood. The receptor set was obtained from a woman in her thirties or forties who had recovered from COVID-19.

This rearrangement joins TRBV25-1 to TRBJ1-1; D gene uncertain. Germline assignment: CDR1 MGHDK and CDR2 SYGVNS. The CDR3 runs to 15 residues. The V end lost 0 bases, the J end lost 0 bases, and 8 bases lay between the germline ends. CDR3 amino acids: CASSEYGGLNTEAFF. The CDR3, as DNA: TGTGCCAGCAGTGAATATGGCGGCCTGAACACTGAAGCTTTCTTT.

V is TRBV27 and J is TRBJ1-6, with D perhaps matching TRBD1 (6 bases). Trimming removed 6 bases from V and 13 bases from J, with 16 bases in between. CDR1 MNHEY and CDR2 SMNVEV come from the germline V gene (reference sequence). The CDR3 extends over 13 amino acids. The CDR3 reads CASRTQGPMPLHF. The DNA of the CDR3 is TGTGCCAGCAGAACACAGGGTCCCATGCCCCTCCACTTT.

This chain uses TRBV6-6 with TRBJ1-5; 9 positions match TRBD1. Trimming at V came to 2 bases and at J to 4 bases, leaving 6 bases not matched to a gene. The CDR3 consists of 16 residues. CDR1 is MNHNY and CDR2 is SVGAGI in the germline V gene (reference sequence). The CDR3 spells CASSYRTGVWNQPQHF. As DNA, the CDR3 is TGTGCCAGCAGTTACAGGACAGGGGTATGGAATCAGCCCCAGCATTTT.

The chain employs TRBV19 and TRBJ2-1; 12 nucleotides agree with TRBD2. CDR1 is LNHDA, CDR2 SQIVND, per germline (reference sequence). Germline trimming cut 5 bases from V and 4 bases from J; bases unmatched to any gene: 6. The CDR3 covers 16 residues. The DNA for the CDR3 is TGTGCCAGTAGTTCCCGGACTAGCGGGAAATACAATGAGCAGTTCTTC. Translating gives CASSSRTSGKYNEQFF.

This chain uses TRBV3-1 (or the pseudogene TRBV3-2) with TRBJ1-2; D remains ambiguous. The germline V and J ends were trimmed by 0 bases and 8 bases, with 10 bases remaining between them. CDR1 and CDR2 from the germline V gene are LGHDT and YNNKEL (reference sequence). This CDR3 region has 13 residues. For the CDR3, the DNA is TGTGCCAGCAGCCAAGATCGAGGGCGCGGCTACACCTTC. Translation: CASSQDRGRGYTF.

As concerns this clone: This sample also contains other DNA sequences that code for the same CDR3. The chain combines TRBV7-2 with TRBJ2-7; D unresolved. The CDR3 runs to 11 residues. Trimming shortened V by 4 bases and J by 4 bases, and 5 bases separated the two germline ends. Germline CDR1 reads SGHTA; CDR2 reads FQGNSA. This chain's CDR3 is CASSSAYEQYF. The CDR3, as DNA: TGTGCCAGCAGCTCCGCGTACGAGCAGTACTTC.

The V gene is TRBV2, the J gene TRBJ1-2; a weak D match, TRBD1 (5 bases). V was pared by 2 bases and J by 5 bases, with 15 bases between. The CDR3 totals 15 residues. Germline CDR1 SNHLY, CDR2 FYNNEI. The CDR3 here is CASSELGQGGYGYTF. The CDR3 DNA is TGTGCCAGCAGTGAATTGGGGCAGGGTGGATATGGCTACACCTTC.

The V and J genes are TRBV5-1 and TRBJ2-7, with 7 bases lining up with TRBD1. V dropped 4 bases and J dropped 1; count of bases not matched to a gene: 11. This CDR3 spans 16 amino acids. Germline V gene sequence: CDR1 SGHRS, CDR2 YFSETQ. CDR3 nucleotide sequence: TGCGCCAGCAGCCTGGAGACAGGGTGGGTGTCCTACGAGCAGTACTTC. It encodes CASSLETGWVSYEQYF. Complete variable domain (other parts from reference TRBV5-1 and TRBJ2-7): KAGVTQTPRYLIKTRGQQVTLSCSPISGHRSVSWYQQTPGQGLQFLFEYFSETQRNKGNFPGRFSGRQFSNSRSEMNVSTLELGDSALYLCASSLETGWVSYEQYFGPGTRLTVT.

This clone was detected only once. The chain couples TRBV7-2 to TRBJ2-5; a possible D gene is TRBD1 (5 bases). V gave up 5 bases and J gave up 3 bases, with 13 bases separating them. This CDR3 has 14 amino acids. Germline CDR1 is SGHTA and CDR2 is FQGNSA. CDR3 in amino acids: CASSRNRQKETQYF. The CDR3 nucleotides read TGTGCCAGCAGCCGCAATAGACAGAAAGAGACCCAGTACTTC.

The CDR3 protein is CASSHLTGAKNIQYF. The CDR3, as DNA: TGTGCCAGCAGCCACCTGACAGGGGCCAAAAACATTCAGTACTTC. The V gene is TRBV14, the J gene TRBJ2-4, with TRBD1 identical over 7 bases. V shed 3 bases, J shed 1 base, and the junction held 3 bases outside the gene matches. The CDR3 is 15 amino acids. The V gene's germline CDR1 is SGHDN and CDR2 FVKESK.

The chain carries TRBV5-1 and TRBJ2-2; D remains unclear. The CDR3 runs 13 residues. Per the germline V gene, CDR1 is SGHRS and CDR2 is YFSETQ. Trimming left V 7 bases short and J 4 bases short, with 11 bases between. The CDR3 protein is CASSAQVTGELFF. CDR3 in DNA: TGCGCCAGCTCTGCCCAGGTCACCGGGGAGCTGTTTTTT.

The chain employs TRBV11-2 and TRBJ1-6, with a possible D match to TRBD1 (6 bases). The V and J ends lost 1 base and 10 bases respectively, with 11 bases between them. The germline gives CDR1 SGHAT, CDR2 FQNNGV. The CDR3 runs to 14 residues. The CDR3 reads CASSLGTGNSPLHF. The CDR3 DNA sequence: TGTGCCAGCAGCTTAGGTACAGGGAACTCACCCCTCCACTTT.

The CDR3 protein is CASSQDRQAPNEKLFF. DNA for the CDR3: TGCGCCAGCAGCCAAGACCGACAGGCCCCCAATGAAAAACTGTTTTTT. The chain combines TRBV4-3 with TRBJ1-4; tentative D call: TRBD1 (6 bases). V shed 0 bases and J shed 5 bases, with 13 bases lying between them. CDR1 is LGHNA and CDR2 is YSLEER in the germline V gene. This CDR3 has 16 amino acids.

The V call is TRBV24-1, the J call TRBJ2-1; possibly TRBD2 for D (6 bases). Germline V lookup: CDR1 KGHDR, CDR2 SFDVKD. V dropped 9 bases and J dropped 6 bases, with 14 bases sitting between them. The CDR3 contains 13 residues. This CDR3 is CATGQRAGNEQFF. CDR3 in DNA: TGTGCCACCGGCCAGCGGGCGGGCAATGAGCAGTTCTTC.

The CDR3 coding sequence is TGTGCCAGCAGCCAAGTCACAACCGGCGGGGAAGATACGCAGTATTTT. This translates into CASSQVTTGGEDTQYF. This chain links TRBV14 with TRBJ2-3; D possibly corresponds to TRBD2 (6 bases). Trimming removed 1 base from V and 5 bases from J, with 16 bases in between. The CDR3 consists of 16 residues. Per the germline V gene, CDR1 is SGHDN and CDR2 is FVKESK.

This clone was observed once. The chain is built from TRBV12-3 or TRBV12-4 and TRBJ1-2, with 8 bases lining up with TRBD1. The length of the CDR3 is 12 residues. V shed 6 bases, J shed 8 bases, and the junction held 5 bases outside the gene matches. For the CDR3, the DNA is TGTGCCAGCAGCCGACAGGGGCTAGGCTACACCTTC. This encodes CASSRQGLGYTF.

The rearrangement links TRBV7-3 to TRBJ2-1; no clear D gene. This CDR3 region has 15 residues. Germline CDR1 is SGHTA and CDR2 is FQGTGA. Trimming cost V 2 bases and J 0 bases, with 8 bases left between them. This CDR3 reads CASSLAPSSYNEQFF. For the CDR3, the DNA is TGTGCCAGCAGCTTAGCCCCGAGCTCCTACAATGAGCAGTTCTTC.

The chain links TRBV27 to TRBJ1-6; TRBD1 agrees at 10 bases. The ends lost 3 bases at V and 9 bases at J; junction bases unmatched: 5. From germline, CDR1 is MNHEY and CDR2 SMNVEV (reference sequence). The CDR3 is 15 residues long. This chain's CDR3 is CASSFYRDRGSPLHF. The CDR3 DNA reads as TGTGCCAGCAGTTTCTACCGGGACAGGGGTTCACCCCTCCACTTT.

This clone was counted a few times. The rearrangement uses TRBV9 and TRBJ1-3; no clear D. From germline, CDR1 is SGDLS and CDR2 YYNGEE. Trimming shortened V by 5 bases and J by 4 bases, and 13 bases separated the two germline ends. This CDR3 comprises 14 residues. The CDR3, as DNA: TGTGCCAGCAGAGACCCGGGGAGGGGAAACACCATATATTTT. This sequence encodes CASRDPGRGNTIYF. The variable domain in full, with the rest retrieved from reference TRBV9 and TRBJ1-3, is DSGVTQTPKHLITATGQRVTLRCSPRSGDLSVYWYQQSLDQGLQFLIQYYNGEERAKGNILERFSAQQFPDLHSELNLSSLELGDSALYFCASRDPGRGNTIYFGEGSWLTVV.

V usage is TRBV9 and J usage is TRBJ2-5; possible D gene TRBD2, 6 bases. V lost 5 bases, J lost 1 base, and 15 bases lay in between. The CDR3 is made up of 15 amino acids. The germline CDR1 and CDR2 sequences are SGDLS and YYNGEE. CDR3 protein: CASSDRGTLQETQYF. CDR3 nucleotide sequence: TGTGCCAGCAGTGATCGCGGGACCCTCCAAGAGACCCAGTACTTC.